This TCR beta chain originates from a study of CD8 T cells in Susac syndrome. Study conclusions and caveats: The study admitted that it had a relatively small number of individuals in its TCR sequencing and HLA analysis.

The study sequenced TCR beta in blood CD8+ and CD4+ T cells. Multiple sclerosis controls were treatment-naive patients with stable or active relapsing-remitting disease. TEMRA cells were FACS-enriched, unlike CD8+ and CD4+ T cells, which were negatively isolated. On this clonotype: Its antigen is unknown.

The RNA input was about 0.5 to 1 ug, and it was reverse transcribed with random hexamers. TCRdb re-called the immunoSEQ multiplex PCR reads with MiXCR, one entry per CDR3 protein. Of around 140,000 distinct CDR3 sequences listed, 65% to 90% were seen once; the top ten hold about 0.51%. V was pared by 5 bases and J by 7 bases, with 3 bases of the junction left unmatched. Per the germline V gene, CDR1 is LNHDA and CDR2 is SQIVND (reference sequence). The CDR3 is 14 amino acids. The sample consisted of CD8+ T cells from PBMCs. The chain links TRBV19 to TRBJ1-6; the match to TRBD1 covers 9 bases. The receptor's source is a human donor with multiple sclerosis. The CDR3 loop reads CASSPQGANSPLHF. The DNA of the CDR3 is TGTGCCAGTAGTCCACAGGGGGCCAATTCACCCCTCCACTTT.